This TCR beta chain was recorded in a study of long-term antiretroviral therapy in people with HIV. Overall study findings and caveats: Blood obtained between the mid-2000s and the late 2010s may reflect older ART regimens. Dominant in the repertoire at all time points were clones expanded before ART. Diversity increased after ART yet remained lower than in transplant donor controls. Therapy changes, viral resistance and ART adherence were not documented in the available data.

The CDR3 is made up of 14 amino acids. Trimming cost V 6 bases and J 9 bases, with 20 bases left between them. The germline V gene has CDR1 SNHLY and CDR2 FYNNEI. This clone was recorded once. The antigen is not known. The assay, immunoSEQ v3.0, was run at survey level. Measured with immunoSEQ multiplex PCR; TCRdb has only the in-frame clones, and not every one. The table shows approximately 20,000 clones, with less than 80% occurring only once. Sequences were derived from unsorted PBMCs, sampled 4.1 years after starting antiretroviral therapy. V usage is TRBV2 and J usage is TRBJ2-5; either TRBD1 or TRBD2 may fit D (5 bases each). This TCR was sampled from a woman in her thirties or forties with HIV. CDR3 nucleotide sequence: TGTGCCAGCAGGGGGGACGCCCTCCATCGAGCCCAGTACTTC. Amino acids: CASRGDALHRAQYF.